The next 10 T cell receptor beta chains were all read from a single sample in a study of T-cell reconstitution after alpha-beta-depleted transplantation in children. For TCRbeta, the library was prepared with unique molecular identifiers. TCRdb recomputed calls from the PCR reads with MiXCR, one row per CDR3 protein. The sample comprises roughly 400,000 distinct CDR3 sequences, approximately 41% of which are singletons, and 27% rests with the top ten. Sequencing was performed on PBMCs, taken before TCRalphabeta/CD19-depleted stem cell transplant. The receptors here all came from a girl aged 2-10 years with aplastic anemia, due to receive a stem cell transplant.

The chain is built from TRBV7-2 and TRBJ2-1; 12 bases agree with TRBD1. The CDR3 covers 16 residues. The trim removed 9 bases at V and 9 bases at J, leaving 15 bases unmatched. Germline V gives CDR1 SGHTA, CDR2 FQGNSA. The CDR3 protein is CASEGGQGAEWGEQFF. CDR3 sequence (DNA): TGTGCCAGTGAGGGGGGACAGGGGGCGGAATGGGGTGAGCAGTTCTTC.

The rearrangement links TRBV7-9 to TRBJ2-3; possibly TRBD1 for D (5 bases). Germline CDR1 is SEHNR and CDR2 is FQNEAQ (reference sequence). The germline V and J ends were trimmed by 0 bases and 6 bases, with 10 bases remaining between them. The CDR3 length is 14 residues. CDR3 DNA: TGTGCCAGCAGCTTAGCATCCAGGGCGGATACGCAGTATTTT. The encoded protein is CASSLASRADTQYF.

The chain uses TRBV7-9 and TRBJ2-7; 7 bases match TRBD1. The germline CDR1 and CDR2 sequences are SEHNR and FQNEAQ (reference sequence). The CDR3 has 12 residues. J lost 6 bases, V lost 5 bases, and 4 bases had no gene match. This CDR3 reads CASSPTGLEQYF. The CDR3, as DNA: TGTGCCAGCAGCCCGACAGGGCTCGAGCAGTACTTC.

The V and J genes are TRBV5-1 and TRBJ2-7; TRBD1 or TRBD2 may be the D gene (7 bases each). Germline lookup yields CDR1 SGHRS and CDR2 YFSETQ. The CDR3 runs 16 residues. Trimming took off 3 bases at V and 2 bases at J, with 18 bases between the two ends. CDR3 region: CASSSALRGGTYEQYF. The CDR3 DNA sequence: TGCGCCAGCAGCTCAGCCCTCAGGGGGGGTACCTACGAGCAGTACTTC.

This clonotype has a single count. The rearrangement links TRBV5-1 to TRBJ2-2; D may be TRBD1 or TRBD2 (5 bases each). The CDR3 length is 16 residues. V was cut by 4 bases and J by 6 bases, with 19 bases left in between. Germline assignment: CDR1 SGHRS and CDR2 YFSETQ. CDR3 in amino acids: CASSPRGYRDAGELFF. In DNA form, the CDR3 reads TGCGCCAGCAGCCCCCGGGGCTATCGAGATGCCGGGGAGCTGTTTTTT.

The chain links TRBV5-5 to TRBJ1-2; possibly TRBD1 for D (6 bases). This CDR3 contains 12 residues. Germline V gene sequence: CDR1 SGHKS, CDR2 YYEKEE (reference sequence). The V gene lost 0 bases and the J gene lost 8 bases, with 8 bases spanning the gap. The CDR3 region has the DNA TGTGCCAGCAGCTTGGCGGGGGGCGGCTACACCTTC. Translated, it gives CASSLAGGGYTF.

This clonotype has just a few counts. The J gene is TRBJ2-5, the V gene TRBV7-9, with 7 bases identical to TRBD2. The V gene's germline CDR1 is SEHNR and CDR2 FQNEAQ (reference sequence). With V trimmed by 4 bases and J by 5 bases, 7 bases remained unmatched. This CDR3 is built from 14 residues. The CDR3 loop reads CASSSPRGLETQYF. The CDR3 coding sequence is TGTGCCAGCAGCTCCCCGCGGGGGTTGGAGACCCAGTACTTC.

The V call is TRBV10-3, the J call TRBJ2-3; the D gene is possibly TRBD2 (5 bases). Germline CDR1 is ENHRY and CDR2 is SYGVKD. Trimming shortened V by 5 bases and J by 4 bases, and 13 bases separated the two germline ends. The CDR3 runs 14 residues. This CDR3 reads CAISPGGSPDTQYF. CDR3 DNA: TGTGCCATCAGTCCCGGCGGGTCCCCAGATACGCAGTATTTT.

The CDR3 sequence is CASSPGEGNYGYTF. DNA of the CDR3: TGTGCCAGCAGCCCGGGAGAGGGAAACTATGGCTACACCTTC. The chain has TRBV6-1 and TRBJ1-2, with D unclear. This CDR3 has 14 residues. V lost 6 bases to trimming and J lost 2 bases, with 13 bases between them. Germline V CDR1 and CDR2: MNHNS, SASEGT.

This rearrangement joins TRBV20-1 to TRBJ2-1, with 10 bases matching TRBD2. V lost 6 bases and J lost 9; bases outside the gene matches: 14. CDR1 and CDR2 from the germline V gene are DFQATT and SNEGSKA (reference sequence). The CDR3 has 15 amino acids. Here the CDR3 reads CSARQETSGKVEQFF. The CDR3 DNA is TGCAGTGCCAGGCAGGAAACTAGCGGGAAGGTTGAGCAGTTCTTC.